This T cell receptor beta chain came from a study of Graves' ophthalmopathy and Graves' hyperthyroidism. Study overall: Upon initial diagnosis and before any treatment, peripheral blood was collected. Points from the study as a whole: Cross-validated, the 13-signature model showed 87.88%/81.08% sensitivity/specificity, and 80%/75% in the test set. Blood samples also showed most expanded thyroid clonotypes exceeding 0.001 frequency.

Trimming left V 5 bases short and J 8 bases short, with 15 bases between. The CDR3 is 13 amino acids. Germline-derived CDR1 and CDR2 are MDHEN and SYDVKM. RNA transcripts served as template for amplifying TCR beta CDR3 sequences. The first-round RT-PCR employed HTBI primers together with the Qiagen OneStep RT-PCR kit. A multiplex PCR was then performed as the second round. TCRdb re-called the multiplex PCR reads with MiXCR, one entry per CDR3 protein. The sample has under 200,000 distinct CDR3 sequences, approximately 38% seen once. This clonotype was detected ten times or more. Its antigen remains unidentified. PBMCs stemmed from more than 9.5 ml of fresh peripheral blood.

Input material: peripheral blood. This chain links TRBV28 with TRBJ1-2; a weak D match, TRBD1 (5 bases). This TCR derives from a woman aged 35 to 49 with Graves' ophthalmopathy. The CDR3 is CASSEPGPFGYTF. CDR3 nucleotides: TGTGCCAGCAGTGAACCGGGACCCTTCGGCTACACCTTC.